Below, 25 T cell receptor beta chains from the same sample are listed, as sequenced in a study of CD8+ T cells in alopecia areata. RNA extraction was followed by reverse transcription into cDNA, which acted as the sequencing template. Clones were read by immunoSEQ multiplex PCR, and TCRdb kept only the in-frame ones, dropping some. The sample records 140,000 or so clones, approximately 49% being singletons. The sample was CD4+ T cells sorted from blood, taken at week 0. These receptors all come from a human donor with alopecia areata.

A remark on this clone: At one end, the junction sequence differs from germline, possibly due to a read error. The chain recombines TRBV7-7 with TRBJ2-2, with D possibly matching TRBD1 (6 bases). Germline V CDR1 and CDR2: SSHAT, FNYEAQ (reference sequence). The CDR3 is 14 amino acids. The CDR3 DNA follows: TGTGCTAGCAGCCGGGGACAGAACACCGGGGAGCTGTTTTTT. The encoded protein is CASSRGQNTGELFF.

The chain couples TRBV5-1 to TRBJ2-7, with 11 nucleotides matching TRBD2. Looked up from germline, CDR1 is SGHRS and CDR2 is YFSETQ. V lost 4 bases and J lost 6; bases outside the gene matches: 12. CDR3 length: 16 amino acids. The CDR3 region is CASSTTTSGSLGEQYF. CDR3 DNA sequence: TGCGCCAGCAGCACCACAACTAGCGGGAGTTTGGGCGAGCAGTACTTC. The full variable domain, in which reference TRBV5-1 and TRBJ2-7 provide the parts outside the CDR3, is KAGVTQTPRYLIKTRGQQVTLSCSPISGHRSVSWYQQTPGQGLQFLFEYFSETQRNKGNFPGRFSGRQFSNSRSEMNVSTLELGDSALYLCASSTTTSGSLGEQYFGPGTRLTVT.

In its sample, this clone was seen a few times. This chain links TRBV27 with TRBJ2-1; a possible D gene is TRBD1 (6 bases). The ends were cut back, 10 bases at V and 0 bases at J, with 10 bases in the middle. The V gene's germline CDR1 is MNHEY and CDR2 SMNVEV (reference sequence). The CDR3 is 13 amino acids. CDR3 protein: CAIRGRSYNEQFF. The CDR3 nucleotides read TGTGCCATCAGGGGACGCTCCTACAATGAGCAGTTCTTC.

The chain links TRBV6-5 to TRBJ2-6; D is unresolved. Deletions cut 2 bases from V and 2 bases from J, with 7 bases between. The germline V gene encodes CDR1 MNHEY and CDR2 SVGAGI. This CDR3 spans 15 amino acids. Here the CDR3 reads CASSYTGAGANVLTF. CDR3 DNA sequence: TGTGCCAGCAGTTACACCGGAGCTGGGGCCAACGTCCTGACTTTC.

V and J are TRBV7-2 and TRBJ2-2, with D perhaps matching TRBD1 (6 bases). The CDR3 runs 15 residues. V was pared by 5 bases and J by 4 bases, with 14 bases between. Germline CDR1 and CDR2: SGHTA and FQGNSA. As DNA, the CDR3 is TGTGCCAGCAGCGGCCGTGTAGGGGGCACCGGGGAGCTGTTTTTT. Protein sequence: CASSGRVGGTGELFF.

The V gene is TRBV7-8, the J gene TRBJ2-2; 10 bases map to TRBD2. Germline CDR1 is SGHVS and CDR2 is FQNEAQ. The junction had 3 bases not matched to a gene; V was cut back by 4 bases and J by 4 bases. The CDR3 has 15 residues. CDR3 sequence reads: CASSSSGSFTGELFF. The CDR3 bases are TGTGCCAGCAGCTCTAGCGGGAGTTTCACCGGGGAGCTGTTTTTT.

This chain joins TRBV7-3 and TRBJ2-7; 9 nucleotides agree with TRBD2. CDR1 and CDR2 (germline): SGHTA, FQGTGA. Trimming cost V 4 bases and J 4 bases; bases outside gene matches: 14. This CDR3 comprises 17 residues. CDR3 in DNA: TGTGCCAGCAGCTGGGGGGACGCGGATAGCGGGAGTTACGAGCAGTACTTC. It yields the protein CASSWGDADSGSYEQYF.

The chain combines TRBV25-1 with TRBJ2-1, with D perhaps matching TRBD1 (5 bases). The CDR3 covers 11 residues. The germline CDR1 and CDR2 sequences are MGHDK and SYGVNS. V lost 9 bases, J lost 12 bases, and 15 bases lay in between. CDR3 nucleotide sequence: TGTGCCAGAGATAGGGGCGACGGGCAGTTCTTC. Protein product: CARDRGDGQFF.

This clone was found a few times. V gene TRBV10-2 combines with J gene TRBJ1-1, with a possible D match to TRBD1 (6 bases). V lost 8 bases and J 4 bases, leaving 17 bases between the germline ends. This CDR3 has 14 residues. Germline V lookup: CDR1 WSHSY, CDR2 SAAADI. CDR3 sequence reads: CASGDPGHSTEAFF. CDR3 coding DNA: TGCGCCAGCGGAGATCCGGGACACTCCACTGAAGCTTTCTTT.

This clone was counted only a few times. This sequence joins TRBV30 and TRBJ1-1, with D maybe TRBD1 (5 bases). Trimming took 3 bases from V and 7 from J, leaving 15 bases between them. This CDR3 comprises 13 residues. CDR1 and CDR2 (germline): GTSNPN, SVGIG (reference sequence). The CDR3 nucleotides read TGTGCCTGGAGGGGCGAGGGGTTGGGTGAAGCTTTCTTT. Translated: CAWRGEGLGEAFF.

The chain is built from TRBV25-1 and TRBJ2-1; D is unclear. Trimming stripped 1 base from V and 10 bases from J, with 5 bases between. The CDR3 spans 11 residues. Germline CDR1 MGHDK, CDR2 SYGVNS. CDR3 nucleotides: TGTGCCAGCAGTGAATCGAAAGAGCAGTTCTTC. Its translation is CASSESKEQFF.

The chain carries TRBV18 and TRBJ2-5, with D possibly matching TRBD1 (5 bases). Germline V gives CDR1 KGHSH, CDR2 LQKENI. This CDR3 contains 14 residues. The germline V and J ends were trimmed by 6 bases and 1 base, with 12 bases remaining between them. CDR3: CASSPGRAQETQYF. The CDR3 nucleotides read TGTGCCAGCTCCCCCGGCAGGGCCCAAGAGACCCAGTACTTC.

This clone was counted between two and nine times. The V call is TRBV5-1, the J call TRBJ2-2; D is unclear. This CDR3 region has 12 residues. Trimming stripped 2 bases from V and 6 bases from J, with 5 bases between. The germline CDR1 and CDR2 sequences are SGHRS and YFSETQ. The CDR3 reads CASSFVPGELFF. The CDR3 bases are TGCGCCAGCAGCTTCGTACCCGGGGAGCTGTTTTTT.

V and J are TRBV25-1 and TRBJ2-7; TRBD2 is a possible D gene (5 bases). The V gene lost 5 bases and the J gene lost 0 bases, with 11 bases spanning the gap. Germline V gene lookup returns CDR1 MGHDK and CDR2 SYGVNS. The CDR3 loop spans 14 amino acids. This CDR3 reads CASSQRRDSYEQYF. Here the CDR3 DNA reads TGTGCCAGCAGTCAACGCCGGGACTCCTACGAGCAGTACTTC.

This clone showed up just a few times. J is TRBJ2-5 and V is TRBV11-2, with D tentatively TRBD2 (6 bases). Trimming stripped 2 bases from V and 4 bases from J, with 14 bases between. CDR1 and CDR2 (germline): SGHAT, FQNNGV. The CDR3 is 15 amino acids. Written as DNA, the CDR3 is TGTGCCAGCAGCTTAATGTACGGGAGAGGAGAGACCCAGTACTTC. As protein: CASSLMYGRGETQYF.

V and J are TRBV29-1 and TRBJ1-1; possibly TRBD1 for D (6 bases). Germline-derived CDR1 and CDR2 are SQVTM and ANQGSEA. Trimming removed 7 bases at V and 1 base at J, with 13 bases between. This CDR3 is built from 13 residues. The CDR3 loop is CSGTKGGNTEAFF. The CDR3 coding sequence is TGCAGCGGAACAAAGGGGGGGAACACTGAAGCTTTCTTT. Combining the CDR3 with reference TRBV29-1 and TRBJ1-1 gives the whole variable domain SAVISQKPSRDICQRGTSLTIQCQVDSQVTMMFWYRQQPGQSLTLIATANQGSEATYESGFVIDKFPISRPNLTFSTLTVSNMSPEDSSIYLCSGTKGGNTEAFFGQGTRLTVV.

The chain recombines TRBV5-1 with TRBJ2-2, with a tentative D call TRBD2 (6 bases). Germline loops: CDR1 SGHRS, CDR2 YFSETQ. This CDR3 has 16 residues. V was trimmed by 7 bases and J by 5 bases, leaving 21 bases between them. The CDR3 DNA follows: TGCGCCAGCCCCTCGCCGCTAGCGCAACTAACCGGGGAGCTGTTTTTT. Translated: CASPSPLAQLTGELFF. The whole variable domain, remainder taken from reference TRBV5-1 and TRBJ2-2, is KAGVTQTPRYLIKTRGQQVTLSCSPISGHRSVSWYQQTPGQGLQFLFEYFSETQRNKGNFPGRFSGRQFSNSRSEMNVSTLELGDSALYLCASPSPLAQLTGELFFGEGSRLTVL.

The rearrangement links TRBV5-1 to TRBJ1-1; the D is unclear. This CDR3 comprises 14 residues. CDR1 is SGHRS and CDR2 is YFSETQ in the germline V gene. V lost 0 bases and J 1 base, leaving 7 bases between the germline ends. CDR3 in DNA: TGCGCCAGCAGCTTGGTGGCGGGGAACACTGAAGCTTTCTTT. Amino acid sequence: CASSLVAGNTEAFF. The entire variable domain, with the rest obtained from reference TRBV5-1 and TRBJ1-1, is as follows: KAGVTQTPRYLIKTRGQQVTLSCSPISGHRSVSWYQQTPGQGLQFLFEYFSETQRNKGNFPGRFSGRQFSNSRSEMNVSTLELGDSALYLCASSLVAGNTEAFFGQGTRLTVV.

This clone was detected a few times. The CDR3, as DNA: TGCGCCAGCAGCTTGGGAGATGGGCGCACTGAAGCTTTCTTT. Translating it yields CASSLGDGRTEAFF. V and J are TRBV5-1 and TRBJ1-1; D is uncertain. This CDR3 spans 14 amino acids. Germline CDR1 is SGHRS and CDR2 is YFSETQ. The V and J ends lost 0 bases and 4 bases respectively, with 10 bases between them.

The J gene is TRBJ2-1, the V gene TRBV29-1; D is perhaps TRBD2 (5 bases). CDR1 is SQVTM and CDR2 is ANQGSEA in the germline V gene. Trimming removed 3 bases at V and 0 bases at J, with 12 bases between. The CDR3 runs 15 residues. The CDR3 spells CSVERRASSYNEQFF. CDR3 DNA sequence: TGCAGCGTTGAGCGGCGGGCCAGCTCCTACAATGAGCAGTTCTTC.

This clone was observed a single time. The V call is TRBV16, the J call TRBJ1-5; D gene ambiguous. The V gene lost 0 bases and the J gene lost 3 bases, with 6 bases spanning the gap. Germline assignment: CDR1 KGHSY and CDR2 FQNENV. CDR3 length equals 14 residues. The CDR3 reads CASSQSGFNQPQHF. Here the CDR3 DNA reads TGTGCCAGCAGCCAATCTGGGTTCAATCAGCCCCAGCATTTT.

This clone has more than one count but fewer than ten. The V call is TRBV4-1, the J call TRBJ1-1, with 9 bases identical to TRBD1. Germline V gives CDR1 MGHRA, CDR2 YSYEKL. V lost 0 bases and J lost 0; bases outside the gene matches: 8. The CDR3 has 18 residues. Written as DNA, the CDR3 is TGCGCCAGCAGCCAAGATACAGGGGGCCTGCTTATGAACACTGAAGCTTTCTTT. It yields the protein CASSQDTGGLLMNTEAFF.

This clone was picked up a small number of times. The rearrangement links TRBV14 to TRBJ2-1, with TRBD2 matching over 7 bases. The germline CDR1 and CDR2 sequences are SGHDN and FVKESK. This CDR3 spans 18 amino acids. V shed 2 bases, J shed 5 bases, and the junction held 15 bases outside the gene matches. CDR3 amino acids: CASSQLRGRLAENNEQFF. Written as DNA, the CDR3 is TGTGCCAGCAGCCAATTGAGGGGCCGGCTAGCGGAAAACAATGAGCAGTTCTTC.

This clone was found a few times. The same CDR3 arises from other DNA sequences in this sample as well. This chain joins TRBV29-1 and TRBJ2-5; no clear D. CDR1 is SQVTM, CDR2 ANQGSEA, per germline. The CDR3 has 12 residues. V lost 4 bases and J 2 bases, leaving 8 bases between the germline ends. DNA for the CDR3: TGCAGCGTTGGTCGCAATCAAGAGACCCAGTACTTC. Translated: CSVGRNQETQYF.

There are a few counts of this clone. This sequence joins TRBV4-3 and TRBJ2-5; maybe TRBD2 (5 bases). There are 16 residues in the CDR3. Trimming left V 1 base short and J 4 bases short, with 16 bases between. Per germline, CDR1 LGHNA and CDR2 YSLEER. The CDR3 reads CASSQAPRTAGETQYF. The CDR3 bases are TGCGCCAGCAGCCAAGCTCCCCGGACTGCGGGAGAGACCCAGTACTTC.